Described below is a single TCR beta chain sequence and its context. Its target is unknown. In the sorted-subset replicate PCRs, 200 ng DNA, roughly 30,000 T cell genomes, was used. TCRdb keeps only in-frame clones here, not all; method: immunoSEQ multiplex PCR. Altogether about 640,000 clones are present, around 72% being singletons, with the ten largest covering under 2%. These data belong to a study of shared clonotypes between healthy human individuals. Study-wide findings and caveats: Researchers sampled only blood; tissue repertoires likely differ.

CDR1 is MNHEY and CDR2 is SMNVEV in the germline V gene (reference sequence). V was clipped by 8 bases and J by 4 bases; unmatched bases: 18. The length of the CDR3 is 17 residues. V is TRBV27 and J is TRBJ2-3; 7 bases map to TRBD2. Material: memory CD4+ T cells sorted from blood. Specified subset: CD45RA-negative fraction. The sequence was collected from a woman aged 25 to 45 in good health. CDR3 residues: CASRTQYAPGRADTQYF. DNA for the CDR3: TGTGCCAGCCGAACCCAATACGCCCCGGGGAGGGCAGATACGCAGTATTTT.